These 3 T cell receptor beta chains originate from one sample sequenced in a study of blood T cell repertoires in COVID-19. The repertoire was sequenced with immunoSEQ multiplex PCR; TCRdb's copy has only in-frame clones and lacks some. Here the sample spans over 350,000 clones, 86% being singletons. Input material: peripheral blood. The receptors were gathered from a woman aged 25 to 39 with active or convalescent COVID-19.

The chain has TRBV6-1 and TRBJ2-3, with D perhaps matching TRBD1 (8 bases). This CDR3 region has 16 residues. The germline V and J ends were trimmed by 4 bases and 5 bases, with 19 bases remaining between them. Germline V gene lookup returns CDR1 MNHNS and CDR2 SASEGT. The DNA for the CDR3 is TGTGCCAGCAGTGGATTCGGACAGGGAGGGAAAGATACGCAGTATTTT. It translates to CASSGFGQGGKDTQYF.

The chain uses TRBV27 and TRBJ1-2, with 8 bases that match TRBD1. CDR1 and CDR2 from the germline V gene are MNHEY and SMNVEV (reference sequence). This CDR3 is built from 13 residues. Trimming took 6 bases from V and 5 from J; bases not matched to a gene: 5. The CDR3 bases are TGTGCCAGCAGATATGGGACAGGATATGGCTACACCTTC. This gives the protein CASRYGTGYGYTF.

This CDR3 reads CASSQGATGPNTGELFF. CDR3 bases: TGTGCCAGCAGCCAAGGGGCAACTGGGCCGAACACCGGGGAGCTGTTTTTT. The chain uses TRBV3-1 (or the pseudogene TRBV3-2) and TRBJ2-2; D is undetermined. The CDR3 is made up of 17 amino acids. The germline V gene encodes CDR1 LGHDT and CDR2 YNNKEL (reference sequence). V lost 1 base and J 0 bases, leaving 12 bases between the germline ends.